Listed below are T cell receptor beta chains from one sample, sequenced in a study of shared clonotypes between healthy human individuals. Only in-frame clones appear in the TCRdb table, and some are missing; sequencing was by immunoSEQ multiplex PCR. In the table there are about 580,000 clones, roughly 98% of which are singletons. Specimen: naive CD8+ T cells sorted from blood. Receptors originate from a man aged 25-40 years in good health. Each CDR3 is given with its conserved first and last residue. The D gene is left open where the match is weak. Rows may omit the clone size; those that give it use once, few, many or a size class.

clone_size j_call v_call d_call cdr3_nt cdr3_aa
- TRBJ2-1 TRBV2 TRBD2 TGTGCCAGCAGTGAAGTAAGGAGCGGGGGGTACAATGAGCAGTTCTTC CASSEVRSGGYNEQFF
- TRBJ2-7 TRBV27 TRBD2 TGTGCCAGCAGGGTATCAGGACTAGCGGGAGTATACGAGCAGTACTTC CASRVSGLAGVYEQYF
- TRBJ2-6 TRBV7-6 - TGTGCCAGCAGCTTACTGGGGTCTGGGGCCAACGTCCTGACTTTC CASSLLGSGANVLTF
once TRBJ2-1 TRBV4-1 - TGCGCCAGCAGCCAAGATGTCAGGATGAGCTCCTACAATGAGCAGTTCTTC CASSQDVRMSSYNEQFF
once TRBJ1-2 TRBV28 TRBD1 TGTGCCTCAGGGCGACAGGGTAACTATGGCTACACCTTC CASGRQGNYGYTF
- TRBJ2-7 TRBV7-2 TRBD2 TGTGCCAGCAGCGGGACTAGCGGGACCTACGAGCAGTACTTC CASSGTSGTYEQYF
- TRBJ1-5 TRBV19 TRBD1 TGTGCCAGTAACCCGGACAGGGGGCTAAATCAGCCCCAGCATTTT CASNPDRGLNQPQHF
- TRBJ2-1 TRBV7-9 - TGTGCCAGCAGCCTCTGGGGGGAGTACAATGAGCAGTTCTTC CASSLWGEYNEQFF
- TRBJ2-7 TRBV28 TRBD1 TGTGCCAGCAGTCGTGGCGACAGGGCCGAGCAGTACTTC CASSRGDRAEQYF
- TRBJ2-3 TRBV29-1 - TGCAGCGTTGTTGGTGGGGGTACTAGCACAGATACGCAGTATTTT CSVVGGGTSTDTQYF
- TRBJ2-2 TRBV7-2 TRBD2 TGTGCCAGCAGCCTTAACGGGGGGTCGGTCACCGGGGAGCTGTTTTTT CASSLNGGSVTGELFF
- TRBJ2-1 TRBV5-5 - TGTGCCAGCAGCGACCGGGCCGGAGCGTGGAATGAGCAGTTCTTC CASSDRAGAWNEQFF
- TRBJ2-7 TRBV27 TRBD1 TGTGCCAGCAGTATACAGGGGGGATCCTACGAGCAGTACTTC CASSIQGGSYEQYF
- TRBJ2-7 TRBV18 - TGTGCCAGCTCACAGGCTAGCCACCCTACCTACGAGCAGTACTTC CASSQASHPTYEQYF
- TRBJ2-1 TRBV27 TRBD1 TGTGCCAGCAGGCTCCGCTGGGACAGGGGATACAATGAGCAGTTCTTC CASRLRWDRGYNEQFF
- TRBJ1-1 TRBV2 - TGTGCCAGCAGTGCAGGTGGGACCACTGAAGCTTTCTTT CASSAGGTTEAFF
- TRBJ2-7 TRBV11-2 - TGTGCCAGCAGCTTAGGGTACAGAGCCTACGAGCAGTACTTC CASSLGYRAYEQYF
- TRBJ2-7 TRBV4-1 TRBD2 TGCGCCAGCAGCCAAGAGGAAGCGGGGCTCTACGAGCAGTACTTC CASSQEEAGLYEQYF
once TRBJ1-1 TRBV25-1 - TGTGCCAGCAGTGAATTAGGTTGGAGATCCACTGAAGCTTTCTTT CASSELGWRSTEAFF
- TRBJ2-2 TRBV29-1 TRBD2 TGCAGCGTTGAAGGGACTAGCGGGAGTGAAACCGGGGAGCTGTTTTTT CSVEGTSGSETGELFF
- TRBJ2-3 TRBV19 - TGTGCCAGTGCTAGGGCGTTGTCACCGGGGTTGGGGACTCTTAGCACAGATACGCAGTATTTT CASARALSPGLGTLSTDTQYF
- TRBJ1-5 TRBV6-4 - TGTGCCAGCAGTCCCGGGCCAGCTTTCAATCAGCCCCAGCATTTT CASSPGPAFNQPQHF
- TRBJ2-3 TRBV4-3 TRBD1 TGCGCCAGCAGCCAAGAAGACAGGGTTTGGACAGATACGCAGTATTTT CASSQEDRVWTDTQYF
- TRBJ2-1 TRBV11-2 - TGTGCCAGCAGCTTCATCCGGACTCCTGAACACAATGAGCAGTTCTTC CASSFIRTPEHNEQFF
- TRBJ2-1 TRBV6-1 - TGTGCCAGCAGTGAAGCACTAGCCAATGAGCAGTTCTTC CASSEALANEQFF
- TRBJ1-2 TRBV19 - TGTGCCAGTAGTATCCCCGCAGCTAACTATGGCTACACCTTC CASSIPAANYGYTF
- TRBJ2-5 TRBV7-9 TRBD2 TGTGCCAGCAGCTTAGTCTTAGCGGGAGGTCAAGAGACCCAGTACTTC CASSLVLAGGQETQYF
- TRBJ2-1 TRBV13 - TGTGCCAGCAGCTTAAGACTCGAGCGCTACAATGAGCAGTTCTTC CASSLRLERYNEQFF
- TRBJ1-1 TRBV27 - TGTGCCAGCAGTCACATGCAGGGACTCGAGGACACTGAAGCTTTCTTT CASSHMQGLEDTEAFF
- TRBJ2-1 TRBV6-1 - TGTGCCAGCTGTAACGGAGATAGCTCCTACAATGAGCAGTTCTTC CASCNGDSSYNEQFF
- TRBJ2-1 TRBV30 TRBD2 TGTGCCTGGGGGGGGACTAGCGTCGATGAGCAGTTCTTC CAWGGTSVDEQFF
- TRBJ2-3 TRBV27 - TGTGCCAGCAGTTTACGGGTCACAGATACGCAGTATTTT CASSLRVTDTQYF
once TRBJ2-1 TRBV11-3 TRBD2 TGTGCCAGCAGCTTGGGACTAGCGGGGGACAATGAGCAGTTCTTC CASSLGLAGDNEQFF
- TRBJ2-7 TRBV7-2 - TGTGCCAGCAGCTCCCTCCGGTCCGTACGCATCTACGAGCAGTACTTC CASSSLRSVRIYEQYF
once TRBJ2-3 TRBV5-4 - TGTGCCAGCAGCTTGGCTGCAGGGAAGAAAGATACGCAGTATTTT CASSLAAGKKDTQYF
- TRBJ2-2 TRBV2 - TGTGCCAGGGAAAGAGAGACCGGGGAGCTGTTTTTT CARERETGELFF
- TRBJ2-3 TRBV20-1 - TGCAGTGTAAAGGGCCCTAATACGCAGTATTTT CSVKGPNTQYF
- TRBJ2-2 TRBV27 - TGTGCCAGCAGTCAAACTAGTTTCTACACCGGGGAGCTGTTTTTT CASSQTSFYTGELFF
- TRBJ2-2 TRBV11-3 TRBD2 TGTGCCAGCAGCTCCCCCGGGGGGGTTAACACCGGGGAGCTGTTTTTT CASSSPGGVNTGELFF
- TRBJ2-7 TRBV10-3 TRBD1 TGTGCCATCAGGGGGACAGGGGACCCATACGAGCAGTACTTC CAIRGTGDPYEQYF
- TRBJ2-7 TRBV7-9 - TGTGCCAGCAGCTTCGGACCCCTCGGCGAGCAGTACTTC CASSFGPLGEQYF
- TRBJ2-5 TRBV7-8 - TGTGCCAGCAGCTTAGCGATAGGCCAAGAGACCCAGTACTTC CASSLAIGQETQYF
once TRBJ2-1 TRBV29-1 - TGCAGCGTTGAGATGGCTACTATCAATGAGCAGTTCTTC CSVEMATINEQFF
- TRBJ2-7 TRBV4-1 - TGCGCCAGCAGCCAAGAGGGGAGGACGGTCTGGGAGCAGTACTTC CASSQEGRTVWEQYF
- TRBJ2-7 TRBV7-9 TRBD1 TGTGCCAGCAGCGCTCCTGTCGGACAGGAATACGAGCAGTACTTC CASSAPVGQEYEQYF
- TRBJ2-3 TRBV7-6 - TGTGCCAGCAGCTTATTGGGGTGGGATACGCAGTATTTT CASSLLGWDTQYF
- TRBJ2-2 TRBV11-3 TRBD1 TGTGCCAGCAGCGCACAGACAGGGGGCACCGGGGAGCTGTTTTTT CASSAQTGGTGELFF
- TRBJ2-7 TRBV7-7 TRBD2 TGTGCCAGCAGCTGCAGGACTAGCGGTTGGAGAGGGCAGTACTTC CASSCRTSGWRGQYF
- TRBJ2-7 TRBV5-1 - TGCGCCAGCAGCCCCTGGGGGGACGAGCAGTACTTC CASSPWGDEQYF
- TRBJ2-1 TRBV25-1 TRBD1 TGTGCCAGCAGTGAATATCGGGACGGGACAGGACACAATGAGCAGTTCTTC CASSEYRDGTGHNEQFF
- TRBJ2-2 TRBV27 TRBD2 TGTGCCAGCAGCTATTGGCTCCGGAGCGGACTAGCGGGAGACACCGGGGAGCTGTTTTTT CASSYWLRSGLAGDTGELFF